This passage covers 18 T cell receptor beta chains from one sample sequenced in a study of memory CD8 T cells in hepatitis C reinfection. This table comes from immunoSEQ multiplex PCR, and its TCRdb copy is limited to in-frame clones, with some not included. The sample consists of roughly 43,000 clones, 88% of them appearing once. Time point described: peak reinfection, 3 to 8 weeks after reinfection detection. No in vitro expansion preceded TCR sequencing of the sorted cells. Sequencing input: naive CD8+ T cells sorted from blood. The source is a man between 18 and 35 years old with hepatitis C virus infection.

The chain carries TRBV10-3 and TRBJ1-5; possibly TRBD1 for D (5 bases). V lost 5 bases and J lost 0, with 8 bases in between. Germline values: CDR1 ENHRY, CDR2 SYGVKD. The CDR3 runs to 14 residues. This CDR3 reads CAISTDNSNQPQHF. In DNA, the CDR3 is TGTGCCATCAGTACGGACAATAGCAATCAGCCCCAGCATTTT.

The chain uses TRBV6-6 and TRBJ2-1; 8 bases fit TRBD2. Losses at the gene ends were 7 bases for V and 4 bases for J; bases not matched to a gene: 12. CDR1 and CDR2 (germline): MNHNY, SVGAGI (reference sequence). The CDR3 has 16 amino acids. CDR3: CASTHPGLEVYNEQFF. CDR3 sequence (DNA): TGTGCCAGCACCCACCCGGGACTAGAAGTATACAATGAGCAGTTCTTC.

V is TRBV5-6 and J is TRBJ1-2; 10 bases are a match to TRBD1. CDR3 length: 15 residues. Germline V lookup: CDR1 SGHDT, CDR2 YYEEEE. V lost 4 bases, J lost 7 bases, and 10 bases stayed unmatched. CDR3 residues: CASSGAGTGDLGYTF. CDR3 coding DNA: TGTGCCAGCAGCGGCGCCGGGACAGGGGATCTTGGCTACACCTTC.

The V and J genes are TRBV19 and TRBJ2-1; 9 positions match TRBD2. CDR3 length equals 16 residues. After removal of 4 bases from V and 3 bases from J, the junction contained 7 bases not matched to a gene. The V gene's germline CDR1 is LNHDA and CDR2 SQIVND (reference sequence). This chain's CDR3 is CASSNGGRANYNEQFF. DNA of the CDR3: TGTGCCAGTAGTAACGGCGGGAGGGCCAACTACAATGAGCAGTTCTTC.

The rearrangement uses TRBV15 and TRBJ2-7; a possible D gene is TRBD2 (6 bases). V lost 0 bases and J 4 bases, leaving 10 bases between the germline ends. Germline values: CDR1 LNHNV, CDR2 YYDKDF (reference sequence). The CDR3 has 14 amino acids. The DNA for the CDR3 is TGTGCCACCAGCAGAGATCCCGGAGGGTACGAGCAGTACGTC. Translating it yields CATSRDPGGYEQYV.

V usage is TRBV7-9 and J usage is TRBJ2-7; TRBD1 matches at 7 bases. This CDR3 comprises 16 residues. V lost 4 bases, J lost 5 bases, and 14 bases stayed unmatched. Germline CDR1 is SEHNR and CDR2 is FQNEAQ (reference sequence). CDR3 in amino acids: CASSSYQKRGQDEQYF. Here the CDR3 DNA reads TGTGCCAGCAGCTCCTATCAGAAAAGAGGACAGGACGAGCAGTACTTC.

This clone is a singleton in its sample. The J gene is TRBJ2-1, the V gene TRBV27; D unresolved. With 3 bases removed from V and 1 base from J, the gap between germline ends came to 4 bases. Germline CDR1 MNHEY, CDR2 SMNVEV (reference sequence). This CDR3 has 13 amino acids. CDR3 residues: CASSFASYNEQFF. CDR3 coding DNA: TGTGCCAGCAGTTTTGCGTCCTACAATGAGCAGTTCTTC.

V is TRBV19 and J is TRBJ2-1; 8 positions agree with TRBD2. In germline, CDR1 is LNHDA, CDR2 SQIVND (reference sequence). V shed 1 base, J shed 6 bases, and the junction held 2 bases outside the gene matches. The CDR3 sequence is 14 residues long. For the CDR3, the DNA is TGTGCCAGTAGTATAGCGGGGGGGCTCAATGAGCAGTTCTTC. It codes for CASSIAGGLNEQFF.

V is TRBV14 and J is TRBJ2-6, with D possibly TRBD2 on 6 matching bases. The CDR3 is 15 residues long. Germline V gene lookup returns CDR1 SGHDN and CDR2 FVKESK. The ends were cut back, 4 bases at V and 2 bases at J, with 9 bases in the middle. DNA of the CDR3: TGTGCCAGCAGCCCCTGGGGGGCTGGGGCCAACGTCCTGACTTTC. Protein product: CASSPWGAGANVLTF.

This chain joins TRBV7-9 and TRBJ1-1; 7 bases match TRBD1. Trimming cost V 2 bases and J 8 bases; bases outside gene matches: 8. CDR3 length: 14 amino acids. Germline V gene sequence: CDR1 SEHNR, CDR2 FQNEAQ (reference sequence). The CDR3: CASSLKETGPEAFF. The CDR3 DNA sequence: TGTGCCAGCAGCTTAAAGGAGACAGGGCCCGAAGCTTTCTTT.

The genes are TRBV6-5 and TRBJ2-7; a possible D gene is TRBD2 (5 bases). CDR1 is MNHEY, CDR2 SVGAGI, per germline. This CDR3 has 12 amino acids. Trimming took 6 bases from V and 3 from J, leaving 9 bases between them. The CDR3 reads CASSPGVYEQYV. The CDR3 nucleotides are TGTGCCAGCAGCCCCGGGGTCTACGAGCAGTACGTC.

This chain connects TRBV15 to TRBJ1-3; perhaps TRBD1 as D (6 bases). Germline-derived CDR1 and CDR2 are LNHNV and YYDKDF (reference sequence). Trimming removed 8 bases at V and 0 bases at J, with 14 bases between. The length of the CDR3 is 15 residues. In nucleotides, the CDR3 is TGTGCCACCCGGACAGCACTGAGCTCTGGAAACACCATATATTTT. This gives the protein CATRTALSSGNTIYF.

The chain is built from TRBV7-2 and TRBJ2-6, with a possible D match to TRBD2 (5 bases). Germline values: CDR1 SGHTA, CDR2 FQGNSA. V shed 5 bases and J shed 2 bases, with 7 bases lying between them. The CDR3 consists of 14 residues. This CDR3 reads CASSGSPGANVLTF. The CDR3 region has the DNA TGTGCCAGCAGCGGGAGTCCTGGGGCCAACGTCCTGACTTTC.

V gene TRBV7-8 combines with J gene TRBJ2-1, with 9 bases fitting TRBD2. The CDR3 is made up of 18 amino acids. Germline CDR1 SGHVS, CDR2 FQNEAQ. V lost 1 base and J lost 8; bases outside the gene matches: 15. CDR3 DNA: TGTGCCAGCAGCTTAGAGGTGGCTAGCGGGGAGGGTTATTATGAGCAGTTCTTC. Translation: CASSLEVASGEGYYEQFF.

The chain recombines TRBV19 with TRBJ2-7; D remains unclear. The germline CDR1 and CDR2 sequences are LNHDA and SQIVND (reference sequence). Trimming took off 0 bases at V and 0 bases at J, with 6 bases between the two ends. This CDR3 comprises 14 residues. Here the CDR3 DNA reads TGTGCCAGTAGTATAGAAACGAGCTCCTACGAGCAGTACTTC. It specifies CASSIETSSYEQYF.

This chain connects TRBV9 to TRBJ2-1, with 7 bases aligning to TRBD1. The V segment lost 4 bases and the J segment 6 bases; nucleotides outside the gene matches: 10. CDR3 size: 15 residues. Germline V CDR1 and CDR2: SGDLS, YYNGEE. The CDR3 sequence: CASSLEGALRNEQFF. CDR3 bases: TGTGCCAGCAGCCTCGAGGGGGCCCTGCGCAATGAGCAGTTCTTC.

As to this clone: Other DNA sequences in the same sample also yield this CDR3. V and J are TRBV27 and TRBJ2-1, with a weak D call TRBD1 (5 bases). The germline V and J ends were trimmed by 2 bases and 5 bases, with 7 bases remaining between them. Germline V lookup: CDR1 MNHEY, CDR2 SMNVEV (reference sequence). This CDR3 is 13 amino acids long. The CDR3 reads CASSLGADNEQFF. The CDR3 region has the DNA TGTGCCAGCAGTTTAGGGGCGGACAATGAGCAGTTCTTC.

The chain recombines TRBV19 with TRBJ1-2; D is possibly TRBD1 (5 bases). CDR3 size: 13 residues. Trimming removed 5 bases from V and 3 bases from J, with 10 bases in between. Germline V gene data show CDR1 as LNHDA and CDR2 as SQIVND (reference sequence). CDR3 amino acids: CASSGPGYYGYTF. The CDR3 coding sequence is TGTGCCAGTAGTGGACCAGGGTACTATGGCTACACCTTC.